What follows are 24 T cell receptor beta chains derived from one specimen sequenced in a study of T cell responses to AZD1222 COVID-19 vaccine. The protocol was immunoSEQ multiplex PCR, while the TCRdb copy is restricted to in-frame clones and leaves out a portion. The sample comprises 110,000 or so clones, 88% of which are singletons, and just over 3.5% rests with the top ten. The sequencing here drew on peripheral blood, taken 28 days after the second AZD1222 dose. The receptors were gathered from an adult who received the AZD1222 COVID-19 vaccine.

The V call is TRBV6-2 or TRBV6-3, the J call TRBJ1-5, with 9 positions matching TRBD1. The CDR3 contains 17 residues. Germline CDR1 reads MNHEY; CDR2 reads SVGEGT. After removal of 4 bases from V and 2 bases from J, the junction contained 9 bases not matched to a gene. The CDR3 DNA follows: TGTGCCAGCAGTTCAGGACAGGGGTTTGTGGGCAATCAGCCCCAGCATTTT. As protein: CASSSGQGFVGNQPQHF.

The chain employs TRBV7-3 and TRBJ2-1, with D tentatively TRBD1 (6 bases). V was cut by 4 bases and J by 5 bases, with 9 bases left in between. The CDR3 length is 13 residues. CDR1 and CDR2 from the germline V gene are SGHTA and FQGTGA. The CDR3 loop is CASSSNRDNEQFF. In nucleotides, the CDR3 is TGTGCCAGCAGCTCGAACAGGGACAATGAGCAGTTCTTC.

This chain joins TRBV12-3 or TRBV12-4 and TRBJ2-7; no firm D call. The CDR3 spans 11 residues. V dropped 6 bases and J dropped 7 bases, with 10 bases sitting between them. For the CDR3, the DNA is TGTGCCAGCAGGTTCGTCATGGAGCAGTACTTC. Amino acid sequence: CASRFVMEQYF.

The chain joins TRBV3-1 (or the pseudogene TRBV3-2) to TRBJ1-1; maybe TRBD1 (5 bases). The CDR3 consists of 15 residues. From germline, CDR1 is LGHDT and CDR2 YNNKEL (reference sequence). V shed 1 base and J shed 4 bases, with 13 bases lying between them. This CDR3 is CASSQAGVTGTEAFF. The CDR3 DNA follows: TGTGCCAGCAGCCAAGCTGGGGTTACAGGCACTGAAGCTTTCTTT.

This sequence joins TRBV4-1 and TRBJ2-3, with a tentative D call TRBD2 (5 bases). The germline gives CDR1 MGHRA, CDR2 YSYEKL. This CDR3 is 14 amino acids long. The V end was cut by 7 bases, the J end by 2 bases, with 13 bases between. The CDR3 is CASTPRRDTDTQYF. Here the CDR3 DNA reads TGCGCCAGCACCCCAAGACGGGACACAGATACGCAGTATTTT.

The V gene is TRBV25-1, the J gene TRBJ2-1, with 8 bases fitting TRBD1. Germline V gene sequence: CDR1 MGHDK, CDR2 SYGVNS. V was pared by 1 base and J by 3 bases, with 8 bases of the junction left unmatched. There are 17 residues in the CDR3. In DNA form, the CDR3 reads TGTGCCAGCAGTGAATCAGGCAGGGGGCTTTTCTACAATGAGCAGTTCTTC. Protein sequence: CASSESGRGLFYNEQFF.

This chain joins TRBV19 and TRBJ2-1; 8 bases are shared with TRBD2. Germline V gene data show CDR1 as LNHDA and CDR2 as SQIVND (reference sequence). J was trimmed by 7 bases and V by 10 bases; bases with no gene match: 12. This CDR3 is built from 14 residues. The CDR3: CANYEAGAINEQFF. The CDR3 DNA is TGTGCCAACTACGAAGCGGGAGCAATTAATGAGCAGTTCTTC.

With regard to this clone: One end of the junction varies from germline; a read error may be responsible. The chain has TRBV7-8 and TRBJ1-1; tentatively, D is TRBD1 (5 bases). The germline gives CDR1 SGHVS, CDR2 FQNEAQ. The CDR3 has 13 residues. In DNA, the CDR3 is TGTGCAAGCAGCCGGGACCCGAACACTGAAGCTTTCTTT. Its protein product is CASSRDPNTEAFF.

The chain is built from TRBV9 and TRBJ1-2; 7 bases agree with TRBD1. This CDR3 has 16 residues. V lost 4 bases to trimming and J lost 4 bases; unmatched junction nucleotides: 13. The germline V gene has CDR1 SGDLS and CDR2 YYNGEE. The chain's CDR3 is CASSPTGTASPYGYTF. DNA of the CDR3: TGTGCCAGCAGCCCAACCGGGACAGCGAGCCCCTATGGCTACACCTTC.

The V call is TRBV19, the J call TRBJ2-3; 8 bases agree with TRBD1. CDR1 LNHDA and CDR2 SQIVND come from the germline V gene (reference sequence). V gave up 6 bases and J gave up 2 bases; unmatched junction bases: 4. The CDR3 has 14 amino acids. The CDR3 DNA reads as TGTGCCAGTAGCAGGGGGCTTGCCACAGATACGCAGTATTTT. This codes for CASSRGLATDTQYF.

This clone was detected a few times. CDR3 amino acids: CASSQPGQGNQPQHF. Written as DNA, the CDR3 is TGTGCCAGCAGCCAGCCGGGACAGGGGAATCAGCCCCAGCATTTT. The chain employs TRBV7-9 and TRBJ1-5; 10 positions agree with TRBD1. The germline CDR1 and CDR2 sequences are SEHNR and FQNEAQ (reference sequence). CDR3 length equals 15 residues. Trimming removed 5 bases from V and 4 bases from J; junction bases left unmatched: 5.

This chain joins TRBV19 and TRBJ1-6; D is unclear. The CDR3 totals 15 residues. Per germline, CDR1 LNHDA and CDR2 SQIVND (reference sequence). Deletions cut 4 bases from V and 5 bases from J, with 12 bases between. Here the CDR3 reads CASSTQPNNNSPLHF. The CDR3 DNA follows: TGTGCCAGTAGTACACAGCCAAACAATAATTCACCCCTCCACTTT.

This chain connects TRBV10-1 to TRBJ2-2, with 7 bases lining up with TRBD2. The V segment lost 10 bases and the J segment 3 bases; nucleotides outside the gene matches: 11. The CDR3 covers 15 residues. Germline loops: CDR1 WNHNN, CDR2 SYGVQD (reference sequence). The CDR3 DNA sequence: TGCGCCATGCCCTGTGCGGGGGAGGACACCGGGGAGCTGTTTTTT. Translating gives CAMPCAGEDTGELFF.

This clone came up a few times. The CDR3 DNA reads TGTGCCAGTAGTATGGGGACTAGCGGGAGAAAACGTATGAATGAGCAGTTCTTC. Protein: CASSMGTSGRKRMNEQFF. V and J are TRBV19 and TRBJ2-1; 14 bases align to TRBD2. Germline V gene sequence: CDR1 LNHDA, CDR2 SQIVND (reference sequence). The V gene end was trimmed by 3 bases and the J gene end by 7 bases; junction bases not matched to a gene: 11. This CDR3 spans 18 amino acids.

V gene TRBV28 combines with J gene TRBJ1-6; D is possibly TRBD1 (5 bases). Germline V gene sequence: CDR1 MDHEN, CDR2 SYDVKM. Between the trimmed V and J ends, which lost 2 bases and 6 bases, there was a span of 11 bases. The CDR3 extends over 15 amino acids. CDR3 in amino acids: CASSLRGGGNSPLHF. CDR3 nucleotides: TGTGCCAGCAGTTTAAGGGGCGGGGGTAATTCACCCCTCCACTTT.

This chain uses TRBV19 with TRBJ1-2; D may be TRBD1 (6 bases). The CDR3 has 15 amino acids. Germline assignment: CDR1 LNHDA and CDR2 SQIVND (reference sequence). Between the trimmed V and J ends, which lost 5 bases and 1 base, there was a span of 14 bases. The CDR3 sequence: CASSSDRSFNYGYTF. CDR3 nucleotides: TGTGCCAGTAGTTCGGACAGATCGTTTAACTATGGCTACACCTTC.

The gene calls are TRBV14 and TRBJ1-2, with TRBD1 as a possible D gene (6 bases). V was shortened by 4 bases and J by 4 bases, with 13 bases between the two germline ends. The CDR3 consists of 14 residues. Per germline, CDR1 SGHDN and CDR2 FVKESK. The CDR3 nucleotides read TGTGCCAGCAGCCGAACAGGGCTAGGCTATGGCTACACCTTC. It codes for CASSRTGLGYGYTF.

J is TRBJ2-4 and V is TRBV5-1; possible D gene TRBD2, 5 bases. In germline, CDR1 is SGHRS, CDR2 YFSETQ. V lost 2 bases and J 0 bases, leaving 9 bases between the germline ends. The CDR3 extends over 15 amino acids. The chain's CDR3 is CASSFASGAKNIQYF. CDR3 coding DNA: TGCGCCAGCAGCTTTGCGAGCGGAGCCAAAAACATTCAGTACTTC.

The chain has TRBV11-2 and TRBJ1-3; 7 nucleotides align to TRBD1. This CDR3 comprises 15 residues. V lost 0 bases, J lost 5 bases, and 4 bases stayed unmatched. Germline CDR1 reads SGHAT; CDR2 reads FQNNGV. As DNA, the CDR3 is TGTGCCAGCAGCTTAGAGCCAGGGGGTAGAAACACCATATATTTT. It translates to CASSLEPGGRNTIYF.

The chain links TRBV11-2 to TRBJ1-2; D not resolved. The CDR3 runs to 14 residues. V was trimmed by 6 bases and J by 4 bases, leaving 15 bases between them. The germline V gene encodes CDR1 SGHAT and CDR2 FQNNGV. The CDR3, as DNA: TGTGCCAGCAGGCCAATTGCAACTCCCTATGGCTACACCTTC. Protein sequence: CASRPIATPYGYTF. Looking up the rest from reference TRBV11-2 and TRBJ1-2 gives the full variable domain: EAGVAQSPRYKIIEKRQSVAFWCNPISGHATLYWYQQILGQGPKLLIQFQNNGVVDDSQLPKDRFSAERLKGVDSTLKIQPAKLEDSAVYLCASRPIATPYGYTFGSGTRLTVV.

This clone has only a few counts. This chain uses TRBV11-1 with TRBJ2-1; weak D call: TRBD2 (5 bases). Trimming took 3 bases from V and 8 from J, leaving 8 bases between them. The CDR3 spans 12 residues. The germline gives CDR1 SGHAT, CDR2 FQDESV (reference sequence). The CDR3 region is CASSLAEDEQFF. The CDR3 DNA reads TGTGCCAGCAGCTTGGCGGAGGATGAGCAGTTCTTC.

The chain links TRBV4-3 to TRBJ1-2, with unresolved D. The CDR3 sequence is 13 residues long. Deletions cut 4 bases from V and 4 bases from J, with 10 bases between. Germline values: CDR1 LGHNA, CDR2 YSLEER. The CDR3 here is CASSRSRTYGYTF. As DNA, the CDR3 is TGCGCCAGCAGCCGAAGCAGGACCTATGGCTACACCTTC.

V and J are TRBV4-3 and TRBJ1-2; 7 bases fit TRBD1. Germline CDR1 and CDR2: LGHNA and YSLEER. There are 18 residues in the CDR3. Losses at the gene ends were 0 bases for V and 7 bases for J; bases not matched to a gene: 17. CDR3 sequence: CASSQDELVRGALGGYTF. Here the CDR3 DNA reads TGCGCCAGCAGCCAAGATGAACTTGTCAGGGGGGCGCTTGGTGGCTACACCTTC.

The chain carries TRBV19 and TRBJ1-1, with 7 bases identical to TRBD1. Germline values: CDR1 LNHDA, CDR2 SQIVND (reference sequence). This CDR3 has 17 residues. With V trimmed by 3 bases and J by 5 bases, 15 bases remained unmatched. CDR3 residues: CASSMGTGVGVVTEAFF. In DNA form, the CDR3 reads TGTGCCAGTAGTATGGGCACAGGGGTGGGCGTGGTGACTGAAGCTTTCTTT.